A selection of T cell receptor beta chains follows, all from one sample in a study of cytomegalovirus exposure and HLA in healthy donors. The data were produced by immunoSEQ multiplex PCR, yet TCRdb's version contains in-frame clones alone and is incomplete. The ten top clones account for around 1.5%, within a sample of around 130,000 clones. Sequenced sample: PBMCs. These receptors all stem from a woman aged 35 to 49 in good health and CMV-seronegative. Both conserved end residues are part of each CDR3. The D gene is left open where the match is weak.

D,J,V,DNA,CDR3
TRBD1,TRBJ2-3,TRBV7-3,TGTGCCGGCAGGAAGGGACAGGGTGCAGATACGCAGTATTTT,CAGRKGQGADTQYF
NA,TRBJ1-6,TRBV7-7,TGTGCTAGCAGCTTAGCCAGGGGATCAGTTAATTCACCCCTCCACTTT,CASSLARGSVNSPLHF
TRBD1,TRBJ2-2,TRBV5-4,TGTGCCAGCAGCCACATGACAGGGGGAAGCACCGGGGAGCTGTTTTTT,CASSHMTGGSTGELFF
TRBD1,TRBJ1-1,TRBV7-3,TGTGCCAGCAGCTTAAAGGGACAGGGAAACACTGAAGCTTTCTTT,CASSLKGQGNTEAFF
NA,TRBJ2-3,TRBV28,TGTGCCAGCAGTCCCCCGAGCGGCACAGATACGCAGTATTTT,CASSPPSGTDTQYF
NA,TRBJ2-1,TRBV25-1,TGTGCCAGCAGTGAACAGGGTTATGAGCAGTTCTTC,CASSEQGYEQFF
TRBD1,TRBJ1-2,TRBV2,TGTGCCAGCAGAGCCCTGGGACAGCTGAACTATGGCTACACCTTC,CASRALGQLNYGYTF
TRBD1,TRBJ2-1,TRBV11-2,TGTGCCAGCAGCTTAGTACAGGGGTTCAATGAGCAGTTCTTC,CASSLVQGFNEQFF
NA,TRBJ1-2,TRBV4-1,TGCGCCAGCAGCCACGAGGGCATGGCAATCTATGGCTACACCTTC,CASSHEGMAIYGYTF
NA,TRBJ1-3,TRBV9,TGTGCCAGCAGCCCACAGGGAGCCTCTGGAAACACCATATATTTT,CASSPQGASGNTIYF
NA,TRBJ2-3,TRBV7-2,TGTGCCAGCAGCCCCGGGACTCAGACGAAGTATTTT,CASSPGTQTKYF
NA,TRBJ1-6,TRBV19,TGTGCCAGTAGTACGGGTTCACCCCTCCACTTT,CASSTGSPLHF
NA,TRBJ2-3,TRBV10-3,TGTGCCATCAGTGGTTACGGGGGAAGCACAGATACGCAGTATTTT,CAISGYGGSTDTQYF
TRBD1,TRBJ1-1,TRBV18,TGTGCCAGCTCCACTCGGACAGGGGAAGCTTTCTTT,CASSTRTGEAFF